The rows below give T cell receptor beta chains drawn from one sample of a study of human T cells and chemical hapten exposure. One entry per CDR3 protein results from TCRdb running MiXCR on the RACE reads. In the table there are just under 60,000 distinct CDR3 sequences, around 12% of which are singletons. The specimen was whole blood, collected in connection with sensitization to the hapten diphenylcyclopropenone (DPC). Receptors originate from a young man with alopecia areata. Some clones in this sample may be carry-over from other donors' samples. Each CDR3 is given with its conserved first and last residue. Only part of the rows carry a size: once, few, many, or a class if the clone is expanded.

j_gene	v_gene	abundance	CDR3aa
TRBJ2-7	TRBV6-2/TRBV6-3	many	CASSPPVISYEQYF
TRBJ1-2	TRBV3-1	.	CASSQVGGNYGYTF
TRBJ1-6	TRBV28	.	CASSTPGAGSFPLHF
TRBJ1-1	TRBV5-1	few	CASSFGGRQGVTEAFF
TRBJ1-6	TRBV4-3	few	CASSQLRRGGNSPLHF
TRBJ2-2	TRBV12-3/TRBV12-4	.	CASKGQRNTGELFF
TRBJ2-1	TRBV6-2/TRBV6-3	many	CASSLIQGGYNEQFF
TRBJ2-5	TRBV19	.	CASSIAGLAEETQYF
TRBJ1-1	TRBV9	.	CASSARQATIQAFF
TRBJ1-2	TRBV29-1	many	CSVASGTGGEAYGYTF
TRBJ2-1	TRBV2	few	CASSEAGGPFYNEQFF
TRBJ1-4	TRBV7-8	many	CASSLGTAEKLFF
TRBJ2-7	TRBV24-1	few	CATAGTGDAYEQYF
TRBJ2-5	TRBV12-5	few	CASGLVGQETQYF
TRBJ2-7	TRBV7-2	.	CASSLGSLDLGQYF
TRBJ1-5	TRBV20-1	few	CSAHHTSDQPQHF
TRBJ1-2	TRBV6-5	.	CASSYAGGIYGYTF
TRBJ1-1	TRBV7-8	many	CASSLGKRGNTEAFF
TRBJ2-6	TRBV27	.	CASTQWRDSGANVLTF
TRBJ2-3	TRBV28	.	CASSYSLDSADTQYF
TRBJ1-1	TRBV18	many	CASSPPQGRFTTEAFF
TRBJ2-7	TRBV10-3	many	CAISGLEKTYEQYF
TRBJ1-2	TRBV3-1	.	CASSQDIMPQGAGYTF
TRBJ1-3	TRBV7-2	few	CASSSRDTIYF
TRBJ1-1	TRBV7-3	few	CASSSAAGTEAFF
TRBJ2-5	TRBV5-6	.	CASSLVAGAKTQYF
TRBJ2-2	TRBV11-1	many	CASSLVTSSAGELFF
TRBJ1-2	TRBV5-4	few	CACSLGQGNYGYTF
TRBJ1-2	TRBV10-2	.	CASSESWQDGSF
TRBJ1-5	TRBV5-1	many	CASSEQGHQPQHF
TRBJ2-7	TRBV9	many	CASSPRDSDSYEQYF
TRBJ1-5	TRBV7-9	many	CASSLDSFQPQHF
TRBJ1-2	TRBV5-1	few	CASSKNRGHNYGYTF
TRBJ2-1	TRBV7-9	many	CASSLAIYVEGGLHEQFF
TRBJ2-5	TRBV20-1	many	CSAKNAASGGQQETQYF
TRBJ1-5	TRBV2	few	CASRADRASNQPQHF
TRBJ2-4	TRBV7-9	few	CASSQQGPAKNIQYF
TRBJ2-1	TRBV4-1	.	CASSYPALGQGNEQFF
TRBJ1-2	TRBV4-2	.	CASSQPGQGAGYGYTF
TRBJ2-1	TRBV7-9	few	CASSLGLGYNEQFF
TRBJ1-6	TRBV7-6	few	CASSPEDRGGSPLHF
TRBJ1-2	TRBV28	many	CASRPGGEGAFNGYTF